A single T cell receptor (beta chain) is shown here with its context. TCRdb reanalyzed the 5' RACE reads and collapses them to one entry per CDR3 protein, without DNA. This listing includes about 160,000 distinct CDR3 sequences. Germline CDR1 and CDR2: SNHLY and FYNNEI. The CDR3 loop spans 14 amino acids. This sample was taken from a study of T cells expressing NK-cell markers. The rearrangement links TRBV2 to TRBJ1-4; checking the TCRdb D call of TRBD1 is not possible without DNA. This sequence originates from a woman between 18 and 69 years old in good health. Sequences were obtained from blood T cells: a sorted CD56 or NKG2C T cell subset, CD4+ or CD8+ T cells, or bulk PBMC T cells (not recorded which). CDR3 in amino acids: CASSPRTGNEKLFF.